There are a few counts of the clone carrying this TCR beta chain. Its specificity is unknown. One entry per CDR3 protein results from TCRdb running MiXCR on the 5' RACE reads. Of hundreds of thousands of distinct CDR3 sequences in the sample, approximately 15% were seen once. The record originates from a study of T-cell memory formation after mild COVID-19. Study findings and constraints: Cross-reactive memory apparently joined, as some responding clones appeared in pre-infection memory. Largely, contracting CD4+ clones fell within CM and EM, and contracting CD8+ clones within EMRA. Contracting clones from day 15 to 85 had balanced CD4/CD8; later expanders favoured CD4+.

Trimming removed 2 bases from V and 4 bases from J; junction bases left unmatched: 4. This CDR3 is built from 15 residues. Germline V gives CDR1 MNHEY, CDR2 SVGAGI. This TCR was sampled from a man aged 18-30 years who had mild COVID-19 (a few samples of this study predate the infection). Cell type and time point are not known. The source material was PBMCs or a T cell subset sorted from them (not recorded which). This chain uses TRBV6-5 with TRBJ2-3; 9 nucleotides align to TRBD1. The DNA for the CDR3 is TGTGCCAGCAGTTACGGGGACAGGGAAGCAGATACGCAGTATTTT. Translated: CASSYGDREADTQYF.